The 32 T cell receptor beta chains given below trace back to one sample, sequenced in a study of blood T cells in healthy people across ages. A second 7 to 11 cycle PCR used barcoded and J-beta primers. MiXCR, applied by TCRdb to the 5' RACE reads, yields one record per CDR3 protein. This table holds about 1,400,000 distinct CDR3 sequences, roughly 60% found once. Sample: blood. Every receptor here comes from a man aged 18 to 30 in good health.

This CDR3 reads CSLVTGNTDTQYF. The CDR3 region has the DNA TGCAGCCTCGTGACAGGCAACACAGATACGCAGTATTTT. This chain joins TRBV29-1 and TRBJ2-3; D may be TRBD1 (6 bases). In germline, CDR1 is SQVTM, CDR2 ANQGSEA. This CDR3 region has 13 residues. V was clipped by 8 bases and J by 2 bases, with 14 bases between them.

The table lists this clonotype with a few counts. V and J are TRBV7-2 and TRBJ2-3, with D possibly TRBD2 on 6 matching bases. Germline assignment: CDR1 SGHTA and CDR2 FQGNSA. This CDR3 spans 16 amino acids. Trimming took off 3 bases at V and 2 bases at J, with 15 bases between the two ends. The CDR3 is CASSLRAGGNTDTQYF. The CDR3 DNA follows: TGTGCCAGCAGCTTGCGTGCCGGGGGAAACACAGATACGCAGTATTTT. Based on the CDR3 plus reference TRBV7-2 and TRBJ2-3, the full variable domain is GAGVSQSPSNKVTEKGKDVELRCDPISGHTALYWYRQSLGQGLEFLIYFQGNSAPDKSGLPSDRFSAERTGGSVSTLTIQRTQQEDSAVYLCASSLRAGGNTDTQYFGPGTRLTVL.

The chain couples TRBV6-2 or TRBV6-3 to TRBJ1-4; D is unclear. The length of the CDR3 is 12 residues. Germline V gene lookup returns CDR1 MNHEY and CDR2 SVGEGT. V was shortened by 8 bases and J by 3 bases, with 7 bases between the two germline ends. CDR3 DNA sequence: TGTGCCAGCGGCGAACCTAATGAAAAACTGTTTTTT. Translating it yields CASGEPNEKLFF.

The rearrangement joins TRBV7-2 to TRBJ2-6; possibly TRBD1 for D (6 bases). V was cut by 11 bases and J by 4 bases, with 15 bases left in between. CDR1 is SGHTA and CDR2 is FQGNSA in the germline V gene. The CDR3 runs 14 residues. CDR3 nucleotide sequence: TGTGCCGACGCAAGGGGGTTCGGGGCCAACGTCCTGACTTTC. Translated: CADARGFGANVLTF.

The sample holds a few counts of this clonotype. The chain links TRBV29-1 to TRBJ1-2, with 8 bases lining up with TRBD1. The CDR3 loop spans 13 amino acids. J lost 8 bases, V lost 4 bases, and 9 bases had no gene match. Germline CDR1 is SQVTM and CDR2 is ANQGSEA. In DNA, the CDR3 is TGCAGCGTTGTCACAGGGGGTGGCTGGGGCTACACCTTC. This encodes CSVVTGGGWGYTF. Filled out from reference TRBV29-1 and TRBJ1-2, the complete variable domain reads SAVISQKPSRDICQRGTSLTIQCQVDSQVTMMFWYRQQPGQSLTLIATANQGSEATYESGFVIDKFPISRPNLTFSTLTVSNMSPEDSSIYLCSVVTGGGWGYTFGSGTRLTVV.

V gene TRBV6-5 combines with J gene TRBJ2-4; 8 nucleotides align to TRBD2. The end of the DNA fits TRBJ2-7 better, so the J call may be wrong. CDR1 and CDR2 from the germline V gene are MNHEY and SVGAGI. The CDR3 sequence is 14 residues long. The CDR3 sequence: CASSYSTGGREQYF. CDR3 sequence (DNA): TGTGCCAGCAGTTACTCGACGGGGGGGCGCGAGCAGTACTTC.

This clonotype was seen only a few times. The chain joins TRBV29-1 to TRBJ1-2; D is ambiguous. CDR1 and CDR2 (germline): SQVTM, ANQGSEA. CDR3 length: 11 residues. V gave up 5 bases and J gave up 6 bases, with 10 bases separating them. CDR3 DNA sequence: TGCAGCGTTATTCTAAGTGATGGCTACACCTTC. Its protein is CSVILSDGYTF.

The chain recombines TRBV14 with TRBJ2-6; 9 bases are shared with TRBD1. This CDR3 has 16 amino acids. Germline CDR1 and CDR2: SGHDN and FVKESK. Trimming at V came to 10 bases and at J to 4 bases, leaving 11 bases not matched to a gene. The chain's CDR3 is CATLRDRATGANVLTF. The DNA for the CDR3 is TGTGCCACCCTCCGGGACAGGGCTACCGGGGCCAACGTCCTGACTTTC.

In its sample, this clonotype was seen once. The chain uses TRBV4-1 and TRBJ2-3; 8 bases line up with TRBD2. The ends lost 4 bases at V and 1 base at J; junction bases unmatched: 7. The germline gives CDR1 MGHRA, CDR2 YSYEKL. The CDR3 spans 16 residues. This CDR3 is CASSPLEAGGTDTQYF. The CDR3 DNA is TGCGCCAGCAGCCCCCTCGAAGCGGGGGGCACAGATACGCAGTATTTT.

The CDR3 reads CASSLVSQRGTDTQYF. Written as DNA, the CDR3 is TGTGCCAGCAGCTTAGTGTCGCAGCGGGGAACAGATACGCAGTATTTT. The chain has TRBV7-2 and TRBJ2-3; 7 nucleotides match TRBD2. CDR1 is SGHTA, CDR2 FQGNSA, per germline. The CDR3 is made up of 16 amino acids. Losses at the gene ends were 1 base for V and 3 bases for J; bases not matched to a gene: 7.

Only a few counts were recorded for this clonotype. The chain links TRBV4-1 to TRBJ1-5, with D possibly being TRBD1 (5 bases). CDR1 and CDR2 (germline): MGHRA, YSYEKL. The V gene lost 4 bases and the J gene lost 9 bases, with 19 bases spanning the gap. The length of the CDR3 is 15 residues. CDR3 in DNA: TGCGCCAGCAGCCCTGAAGACAGCCATTCTTCGCCCCAGCATTTT. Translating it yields CASSPEDSHSSPQHF.

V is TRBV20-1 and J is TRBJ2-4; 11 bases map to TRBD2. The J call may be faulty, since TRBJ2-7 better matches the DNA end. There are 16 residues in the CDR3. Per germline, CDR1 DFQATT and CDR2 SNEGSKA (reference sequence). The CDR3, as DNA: TGCAGTGCTAGACCTGGACTAGCGGGCCTTATCTACGAGCAGTACTTC. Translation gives CSARPGLAGLIYEQYF.

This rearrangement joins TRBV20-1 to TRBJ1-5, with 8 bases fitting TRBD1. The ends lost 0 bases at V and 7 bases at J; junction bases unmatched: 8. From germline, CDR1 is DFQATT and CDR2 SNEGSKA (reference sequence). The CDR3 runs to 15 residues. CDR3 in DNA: TGCAGTGCTAGAGAAGAGGACAGGGTGTGGCAGCCCCAGCATTTT. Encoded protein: CSAREEDRVWQPQHF.

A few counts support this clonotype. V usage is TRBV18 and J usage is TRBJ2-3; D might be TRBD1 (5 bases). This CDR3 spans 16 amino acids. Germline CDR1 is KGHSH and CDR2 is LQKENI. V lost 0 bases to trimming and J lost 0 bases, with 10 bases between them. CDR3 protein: CASSPPGRASTDTQYF. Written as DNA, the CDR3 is TGTGCCAGCTCACCACCGGGGCGCGCTAGCACAGATACGCAGTATTTT.

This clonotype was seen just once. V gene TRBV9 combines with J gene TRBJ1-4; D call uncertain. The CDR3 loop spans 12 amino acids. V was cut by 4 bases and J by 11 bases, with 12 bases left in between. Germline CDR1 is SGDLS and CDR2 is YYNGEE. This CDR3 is CASSLESRKLFF. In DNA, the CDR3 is TGTGCCAGCAGCCTCGAAAGTAGGAAACTGTTTTTT.

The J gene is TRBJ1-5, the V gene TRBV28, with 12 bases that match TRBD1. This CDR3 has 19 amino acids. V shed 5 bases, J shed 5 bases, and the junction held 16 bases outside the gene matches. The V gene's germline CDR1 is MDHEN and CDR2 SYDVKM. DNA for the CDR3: TGTGCCAGCAGTCTCTATACATACCCGGGACAGGGGGCAGATCAGCCCCAGCATTTT. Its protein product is CASSLYTYPGQGADQPQHF.

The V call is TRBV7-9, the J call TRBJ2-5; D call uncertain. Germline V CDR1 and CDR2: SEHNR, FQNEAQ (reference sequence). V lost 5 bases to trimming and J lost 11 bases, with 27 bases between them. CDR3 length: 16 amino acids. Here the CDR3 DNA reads TGTGCCAGCAGCCCCGTTAAACACTTGGTAATTTATGAGCAGTACTTC. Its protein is CASSPVKHLVIYEQYF.

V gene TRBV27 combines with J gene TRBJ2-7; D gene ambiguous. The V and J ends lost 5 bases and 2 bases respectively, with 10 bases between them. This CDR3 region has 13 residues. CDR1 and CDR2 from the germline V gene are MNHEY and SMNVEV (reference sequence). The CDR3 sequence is CASSPPPAYEQYF. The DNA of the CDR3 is TGTGCCAGCAGTCCACCCCCTGCCTACGAGCAGTACTTC.

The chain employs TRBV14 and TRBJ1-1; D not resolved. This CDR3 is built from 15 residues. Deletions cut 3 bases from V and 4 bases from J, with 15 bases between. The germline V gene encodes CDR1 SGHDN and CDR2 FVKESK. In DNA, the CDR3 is TGTGCCAGCAGCCACGGGATAACCCACCCCACTGAAGCTTTCTTT. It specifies CASSHGITHPTEAFF.

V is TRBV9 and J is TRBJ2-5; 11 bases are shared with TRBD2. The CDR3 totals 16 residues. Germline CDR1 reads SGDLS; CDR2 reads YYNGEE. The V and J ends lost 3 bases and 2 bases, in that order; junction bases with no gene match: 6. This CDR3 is CASSAGTSGAQETQYF. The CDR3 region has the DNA TGTGCCAGCAGCGCAGGGACTAGCGGAGCTCAAGAGACCCAGTACTTC.

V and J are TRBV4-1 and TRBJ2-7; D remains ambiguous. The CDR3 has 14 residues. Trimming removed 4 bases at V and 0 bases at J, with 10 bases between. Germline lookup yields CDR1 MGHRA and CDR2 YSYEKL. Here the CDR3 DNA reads TGCGCCAGCAGCCGTCGACCAGACTCCTACGAGCAGTACTTC. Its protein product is CASSRRPDSYEQYF.

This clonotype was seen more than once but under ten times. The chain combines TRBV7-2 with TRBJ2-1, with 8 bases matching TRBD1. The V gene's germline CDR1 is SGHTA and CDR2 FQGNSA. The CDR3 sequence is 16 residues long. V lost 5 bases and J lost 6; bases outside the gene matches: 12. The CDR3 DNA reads TGTGCCAGCAGCCAGCGACAGGGGCCATCGCTCAATGAGCAGTTCTTC. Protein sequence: CASSQRQGPSLNEQFF.

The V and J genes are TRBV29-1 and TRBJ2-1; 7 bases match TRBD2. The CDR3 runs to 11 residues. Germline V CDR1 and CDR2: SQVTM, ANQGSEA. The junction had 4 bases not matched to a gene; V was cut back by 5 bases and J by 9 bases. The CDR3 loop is CSVSGTGEQFF. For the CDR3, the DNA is TGCAGCGTTAGCGGGACCGGTGAGCAGTTCTTC.

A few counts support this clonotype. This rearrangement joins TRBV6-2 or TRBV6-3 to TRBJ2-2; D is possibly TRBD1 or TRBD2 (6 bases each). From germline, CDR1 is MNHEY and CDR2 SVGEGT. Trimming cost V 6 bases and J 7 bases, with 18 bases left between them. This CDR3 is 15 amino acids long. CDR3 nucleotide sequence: TGTGCCAGCAGGAAACGGGGGCGTCCCAGCGGGGAGCTGTTTTTT. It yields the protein CASRKRGRPSGELFF.

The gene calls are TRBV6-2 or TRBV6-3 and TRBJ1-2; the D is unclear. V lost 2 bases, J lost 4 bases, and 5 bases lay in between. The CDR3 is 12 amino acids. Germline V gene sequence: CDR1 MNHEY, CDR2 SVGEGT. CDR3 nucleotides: TGTGCCAGCAGTTACCGCCGCTATGGCTACACCTTC. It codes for CASSYRRYGYTF.

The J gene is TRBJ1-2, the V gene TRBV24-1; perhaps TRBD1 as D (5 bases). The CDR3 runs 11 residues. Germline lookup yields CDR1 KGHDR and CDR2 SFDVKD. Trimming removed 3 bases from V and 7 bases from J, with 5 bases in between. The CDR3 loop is CATSDGGGYTF. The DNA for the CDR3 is TGTGCCACCAGTGATGGGGGTGGCTACACCTTC.

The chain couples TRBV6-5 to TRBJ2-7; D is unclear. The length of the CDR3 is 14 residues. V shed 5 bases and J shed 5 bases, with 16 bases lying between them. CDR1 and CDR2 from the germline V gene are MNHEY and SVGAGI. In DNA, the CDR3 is TGTGCCAGCAGTGCCTACCCGAAAGGAGACGAGCAGTACTTC. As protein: CASSAYPKGDEQYF.

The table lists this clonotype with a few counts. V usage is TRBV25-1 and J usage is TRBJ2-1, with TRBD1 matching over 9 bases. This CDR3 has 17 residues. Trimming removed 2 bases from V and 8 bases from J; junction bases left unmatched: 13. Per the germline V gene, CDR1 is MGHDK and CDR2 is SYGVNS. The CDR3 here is CASSEQAGDRVVDEQFF. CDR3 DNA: TGTGCCAGCAGTGAACAGGCGGGGGACAGGGTAGTCGATGAGCAGTTCTTC.

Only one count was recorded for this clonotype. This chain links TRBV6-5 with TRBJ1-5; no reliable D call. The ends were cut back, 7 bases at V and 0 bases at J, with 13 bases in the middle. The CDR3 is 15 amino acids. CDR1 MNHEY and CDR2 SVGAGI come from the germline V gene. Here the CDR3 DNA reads TGTGCCAGCAAGGGCGGCCCTGGTAGCAATCAGCCCCAGCATTTT. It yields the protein CASKGGPGSNQPQHF.

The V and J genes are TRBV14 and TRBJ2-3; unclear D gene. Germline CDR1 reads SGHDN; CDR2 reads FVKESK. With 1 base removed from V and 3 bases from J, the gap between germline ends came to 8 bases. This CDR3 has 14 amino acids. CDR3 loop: CASSQGGWTDTQYF. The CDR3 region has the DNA TGTGCCAGCAGCCAAGGAGGTTGGACAGATACGCAGTATTTT.

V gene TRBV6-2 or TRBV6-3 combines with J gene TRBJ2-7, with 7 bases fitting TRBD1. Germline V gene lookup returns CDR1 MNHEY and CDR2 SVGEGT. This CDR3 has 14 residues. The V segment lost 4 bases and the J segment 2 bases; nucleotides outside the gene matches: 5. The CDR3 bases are TGTGCCAGCAGTTTACAGGGGTATCCCTACGAGCAGTACTTC. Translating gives CASSLQGYPYEQYF.

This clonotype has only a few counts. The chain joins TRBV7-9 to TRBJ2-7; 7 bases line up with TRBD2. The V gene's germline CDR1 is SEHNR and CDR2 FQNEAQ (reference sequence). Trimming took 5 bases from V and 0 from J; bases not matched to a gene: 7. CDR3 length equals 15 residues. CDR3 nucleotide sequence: TGTGCCAGCAGCGCATCTAGCGGACTCTCCTACGAGCAGTACTTC. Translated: CASSASSGLSYEQYF.